The T cell receptor (beta chain) described here comes from a study of blood T cell repertoires in COVID-19 (dated by TCRdb to about 2020). Study-level background: Samples covering the acute and convalescent phases of COVID-19 were provided by collaborators in the United States, Italy and Spain. The material from the prospective study consisted of cDNA or gDNA derived from T cells, B-cell-depleted T cells, or PBMCs. Deeply sampled blood TCRbeta repertoires from subjects exposed to, actively infected with, or recovered from COVID-19 were included in the dataset. The repertoires were released in a freely available public database meant as a resource for research on the immune response to SARS-CoV-2. Samples were obtained from the ongoing ImmuneRACE study (first 160 participants) and from some 1,200 subjects provided by 6 global collaborators. Sample metadata almost always included a de-identified subject ID, COVID-19 status, age in years and sex. Where HLA class I and class II types were available, the types were taken from metadata supplied by the sample provider, not from assay-based typing.

Broad study findings and their caveats: The amount of clinical and demographic metadata varied by source and participant and was provided uncurated.

In this sample, this clone turned up once. Its antigen is currently not known. No quality values exist for individual bases; no much larger clone is one base distant. The immunoSEQ Assay, a bias-controlled multiplex PCR, was used to amplify TCRbeta CDR3 regions from genomic DNA. Regarding the original processing steps: Nucleated cell counts per sample were estimated from amplification of reference gene primers within the assay. Sequence reads were collapsed and filtered to measure the absolute abundance of every unique TCRbeta CDR3 rearrangement. For each sample, productive Simpson clonality was calculated as the square root of Simpson's diversity index across productive rearrangements. Not all clones reach the TCRdb copy of this immuneACCESS table, which keeps in-frame sequences only. Checked studies attribute under half of the gap to unresolved V genes and leave the rest unexplained. The DNA gave D and trimming, while V, J and clone size come from that table. The sample table records 60,000 to 75,000 clones; around 66% of these occur just once. Over 50% of the sample rests with the top ten.

Participants in the prospective study were enrolled through a virtual design, were aged about 18 to 89 years, and lived in 24 United States geographic areas. Cohort assignment in the prospective study relied on participant-reported clinical history from a screening survey and a study questionnaire. Exposed participants were defined as having been in contact with someone with a PCR-confirmed or clinician-diagnosed COVID-19 case within 2 weeks of study entry. In the prospective study, whole blood, serum and a nasopharyngeal or oropharyngeal swab were collected from each participant by mobile phlebotomists. Prospective study participants could optionally give additional blood draws and questionnaires over a roughly 2-month period. Blood samples from the prospective study were shipped frozen or at room temperature prior to DNA extraction. The sequenced sample consisted of PBMCs or T cells enriched from blood (not recorded which). The origin of this receptor is a woman aged 55 to 70 who had been exposed to COVID-19.

This receptor carries the CDR3 CASSQGISGYEQYF. The DNA sequence is given as TGCGCCAGCAGCCAAGGAATTAGCGGCTACGAGCAGTACTTC. Here the chain combines TRBV4-1 and TRBJ2-7, and possibly TRBD2, on 6 matching bases. From its cysteine to its phenylalanine, the CDR3 spans 14 amino acids. Only the CDR3 DNA stays, 42 bases, in frame from base 1. Based on the germline V gene, the CDR1 and CDR2 sequences are MGHRA and YSYEKL. The trim is 1 base for V and 3 bases for J, with a gap of 10 bases between the germline ends.